The entry that follows covers one T cell receptor (beta chain) sequence. Its cognate antigen is unknown. These data originate in a study of T cell repertoires in cytomegalovirus infection. Overall study: Recently identified HLA-C-restricted CMV epitopes were among the peptides used. The study's findings and limits: HLA-C-restricted CMV clonotypes gave the most frequent clonotype in two of eight donors.

V dropped 9 bases and J dropped 2 bases, with 22 bases sitting between them. Germline assignment: CDR1 MNHEY and CDR2 SMNVEV (reference sequence). This CDR3 comprises 16 residues. TCRdb used MiXCR to reprocess the reads, holding one entry per CDR3 protein. The data contain about 480,000 distinct CDR3 sequences, roughly 34% of them singletons. This TCR came from a human donor in good health (CMV status not recorded). Some clones in this sample may be carry-over from other donors' samples. The chain links TRBV27 to TRBJ1-2, with a tentative D call TRBD1 (6 bases). Sequencing was performed on cultured PBMCs, taken from culture after CMV antigen stimulation. This CDR3 is CASARPGALRNYGYTF. The CDR3 DNA sequence: TGTGCCAGTGCCAGGCCGGGGGCTTTGAGAAACTATGGCTACACCTTC.